This TCR beta chain was sequenced for a study of cytomegalovirus exposure and HLA in healthy donors. Study summary: As released early, the data held around 80 million unique TCRs from HLA-typed donors. Findings and caveats of the study: According to a later analysis, donors in an Asian-associated ancestry cluster reportedly had fewer N-insertions than the roughly 630-donor mean.

Germline V gene lookup returns CDR1 SQVTM and CDR2 ANQGSEA. The V end was cut by 2 bases, the J end by 7 bases, with 9 bases between. The CDR3 has 11 residues. Turning to this clone: No antigen is known for it.

PCR used 60 Vbeta primers and 13 Jbeta primers. Some clones are missing from TCRdb's copy, which holds only in-frame ones; the method was immunoSEQ multiplex PCR. In the table there are about 140,000 clones, 75% of which are singletons. The specimen sequenced was PBMCs. The receptor was isolated from a man younger than 35 in good health and CMV-seropositive. V usage is TRBV29-1 and J usage is TRBJ2-7; D possibly corresponds to TRBD2 (6 bases). The CDR3 region is CSVETGVEQYF. CDR3 DNA sequence: TGCAGCGTTGAAACGGGAGTTGAGCAGTACTTC.